This TCR beta chain appears in the sequencing data of a study of radiation and T cells in renal cell carcinoma. Background on the study: Nephrectomy followed 15 Gy stereotactic body radiation by 4 weeks. General study results and limits: From baseline, blood top tumor clonotypes peaked at 2 weeks post-radiation.

Noted time point: blood 2 weeks post-SBRT. As to treatment: 15 Gy SBRT to primary tumor, nephrectomy 4 weeks later. In regard to this clone: What it recognizes is unknown.

Trimming took off 0 bases at V and 5 bases at J, with 9 bases between the two ends. CDR3 size: 13 residues. The germline V gene encodes CDR1 SGHRS and CDR2 YFSETQ. Data came from immunoSEQ multiplex PCR; TCRdb stores just in-frame clones and leaves some out. The sample lists roughly 130,000 clones; 88% were seen once. The source was blood, collected from a patient whose treatment included radiotherapy and nephrectomy. The chain combines TRBV5-1 with TRBJ2-7; D uncertain. The origin of this receptor is a woman between 65 and 79 years old with renal cell carcinoma. In nucleotides, the CDR3 is TGCGCCAGCAGCTTGGGTGAGTCCGACGAGCAGTACTTC. It yields the protein CASSLGESDEQYF.